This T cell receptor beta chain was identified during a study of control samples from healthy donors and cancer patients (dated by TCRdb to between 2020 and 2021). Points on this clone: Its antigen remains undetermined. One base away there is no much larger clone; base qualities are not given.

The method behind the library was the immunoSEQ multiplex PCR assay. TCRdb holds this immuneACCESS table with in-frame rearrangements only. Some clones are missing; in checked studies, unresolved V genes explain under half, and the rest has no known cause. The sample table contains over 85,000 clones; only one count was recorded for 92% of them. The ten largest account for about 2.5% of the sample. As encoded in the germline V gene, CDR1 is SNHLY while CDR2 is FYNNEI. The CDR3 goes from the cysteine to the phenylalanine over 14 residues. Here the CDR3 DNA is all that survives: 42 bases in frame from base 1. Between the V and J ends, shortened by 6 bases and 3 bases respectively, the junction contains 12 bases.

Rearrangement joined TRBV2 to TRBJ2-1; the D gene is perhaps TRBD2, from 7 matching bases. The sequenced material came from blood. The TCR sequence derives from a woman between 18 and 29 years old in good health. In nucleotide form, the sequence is TGTGCCAGCAGGGGCGGGGGCCACTACAATGAGCAGTTCTTC. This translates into CASRGGGHYNEQFF.